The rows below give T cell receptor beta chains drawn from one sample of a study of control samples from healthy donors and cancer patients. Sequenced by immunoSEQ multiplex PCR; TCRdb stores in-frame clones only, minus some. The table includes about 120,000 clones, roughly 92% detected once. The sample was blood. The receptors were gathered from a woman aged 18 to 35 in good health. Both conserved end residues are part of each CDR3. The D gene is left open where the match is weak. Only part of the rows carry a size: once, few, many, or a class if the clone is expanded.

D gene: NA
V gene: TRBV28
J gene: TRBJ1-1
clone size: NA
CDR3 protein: CASSLRTEYTEAFF
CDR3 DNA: TGTGCCAGCAGTTTGAGGACAGAGTACACTGAAGCTTTCTTT

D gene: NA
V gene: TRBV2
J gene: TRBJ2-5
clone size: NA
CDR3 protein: CASTPARVETQYF
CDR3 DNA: TGTGCCAGCACCCCTGCCAGGGTAGAGACCCAGTACTTC

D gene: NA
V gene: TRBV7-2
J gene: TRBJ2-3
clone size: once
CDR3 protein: CASSFSGSTDTQYF
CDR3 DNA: TGTGCCAGCAGCTTCTCGGGTAGCACAGATACGCAGTATTTT

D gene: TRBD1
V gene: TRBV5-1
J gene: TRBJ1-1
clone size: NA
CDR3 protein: CASSSTTGGGIGNTEAFF
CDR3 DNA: TGCGCCAGCAGCTCCACCACAGGGGGAGGGATCGGGAACACTGAAGCTTTCTTT

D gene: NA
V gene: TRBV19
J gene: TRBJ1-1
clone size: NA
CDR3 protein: CASSIGQGNTEAFF
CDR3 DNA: TGTGCCAGTAGTATAGGTCAGGGGAACACTGAAGCTTTCTTT

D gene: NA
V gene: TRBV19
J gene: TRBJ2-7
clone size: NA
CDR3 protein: CASPRWGRGYEQYF
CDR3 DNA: TGTGCCAGTCCTAGGTGGGGCAGGGGATACGAGCAGTACTTC

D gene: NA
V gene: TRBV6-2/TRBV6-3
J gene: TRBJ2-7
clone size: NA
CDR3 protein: CASSYSLTTTSYEQYF
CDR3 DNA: TGTGCCAGCAGTTACTCACTTACGACTACTTCCTACGAGCAGTACTTC

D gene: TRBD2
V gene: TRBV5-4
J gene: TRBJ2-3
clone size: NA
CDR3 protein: CASSFGGAPSQYF
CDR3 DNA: TGTGCCAGCAGCTTCGGGGGGGCCCCGTCGCAGTATTTT

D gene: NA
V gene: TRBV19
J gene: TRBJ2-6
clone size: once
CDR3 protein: CASSGPNSGANVLTF
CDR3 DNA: TGTGCCAGCTCTGGACCGAACTCTGGGGCCAACGTCCTGACTTTC

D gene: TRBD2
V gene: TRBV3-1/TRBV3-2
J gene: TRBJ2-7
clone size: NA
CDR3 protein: CASSPLRGSGGYEQYF
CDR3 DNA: TGTGCCAGCAGCCCTCTAAGGGGTAGCGGGGGATACGAGCAGTACTTC

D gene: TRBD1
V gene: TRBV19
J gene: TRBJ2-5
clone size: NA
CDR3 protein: CASSGDRVRGLYQETQYF
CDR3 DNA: TGTGCCAGTAGTGGGGACAGGGTTAGGGGTCTGTACCAAGAGACCCAGTACTTC

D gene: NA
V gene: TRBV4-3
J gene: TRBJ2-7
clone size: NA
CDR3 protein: CASSQDVGQGGSYEQYF
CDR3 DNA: TGCGCCAGCAGCCAAGATGTCGGGCAGGGGGGATCCTACGAGCAGTACTTC

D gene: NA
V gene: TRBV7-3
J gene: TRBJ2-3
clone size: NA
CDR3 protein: CASSSTRRDTQYF
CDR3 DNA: TGTGCCAGCAGTTCCACTAGGAGGGATACGCAGTATTTT

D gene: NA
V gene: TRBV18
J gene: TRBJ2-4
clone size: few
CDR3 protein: CASSPRGTNIQYF
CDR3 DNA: TGTGCCAGCTCACCACGGGGGACAAACATTCAGTACTTC

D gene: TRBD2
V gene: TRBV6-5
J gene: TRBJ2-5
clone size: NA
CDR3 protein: CASSLTANSGAYF
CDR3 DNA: TGTGCCAGCAGCCTAACGGCGAACAGCGGGGCCTACTTC

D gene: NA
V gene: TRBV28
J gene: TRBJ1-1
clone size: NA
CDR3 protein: CASTQSLGNTEAFF
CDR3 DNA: TGTGCCAGCACCCAGTCTCTGGGGAACACTGAAGCTTTCTTT

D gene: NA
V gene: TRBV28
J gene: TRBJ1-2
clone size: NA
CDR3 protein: CASSFRYGYTF
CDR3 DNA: TGTGCCAGCAGTTTCCGCTATGGCTACACCTTC

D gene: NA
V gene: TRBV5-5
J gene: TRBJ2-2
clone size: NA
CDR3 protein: CASSLRDFGSPGGELFF
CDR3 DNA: TGTGCCAGCAGCCTCCGGGACTTTGGCTCTCCGGGGGGGGAGCTGTTTTTT

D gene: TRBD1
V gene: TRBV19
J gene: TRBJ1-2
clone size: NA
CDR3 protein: CASSIQGAANYGYTF
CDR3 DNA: TGTGCCAGTAGTATACAGGGGGCAGCTAACTATGGCTACACCTTC

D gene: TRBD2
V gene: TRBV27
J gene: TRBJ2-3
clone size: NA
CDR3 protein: CASSPLPLASGPLVTQYF
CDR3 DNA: TGTGCCAGCAGTCCCCTACCCTTGGCTAGCGGGCCCTTAGTTACGCAGTATTTT

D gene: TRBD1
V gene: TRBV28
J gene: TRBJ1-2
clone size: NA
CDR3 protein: CASSHNLPGTGVVGYTF
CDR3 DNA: TGTGCCAGCAGCCACAATCTACCCGGGACAGGTGTCGTTGGCTACACCTTC

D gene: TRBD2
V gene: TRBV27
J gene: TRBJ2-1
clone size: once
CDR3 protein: CASSTGLAGSYNEQFF
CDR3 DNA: TGTGCCAGCAGCACCGGACTAGCGGGTTCCTACAATGAGCAGTTCTTC

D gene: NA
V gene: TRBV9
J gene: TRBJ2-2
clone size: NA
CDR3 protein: CASSGALNTGELFF
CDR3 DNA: TGTGCCAGTTCTGGGGCGCTAAACACCGGGGAGCTGTTTTTT

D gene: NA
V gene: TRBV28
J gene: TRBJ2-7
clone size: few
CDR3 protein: CASSPGGLGSEQYF
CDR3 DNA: TGTGCCAGCAGCCCCGGGGGATTGGGGTCCGAGCAGTACTTC

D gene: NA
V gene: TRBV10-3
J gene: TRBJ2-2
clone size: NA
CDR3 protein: CAISVVGITTGELFF
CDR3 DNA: TGTGCCATCAGTGTTGTAGGGATCACCACCGGGGAGCTGTTTTTT

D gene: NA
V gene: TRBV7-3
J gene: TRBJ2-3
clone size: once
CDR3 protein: CASSLGGTQYF
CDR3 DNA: TGTGCCAGCAGCTTGGGAGGTACGCAGTATTTT

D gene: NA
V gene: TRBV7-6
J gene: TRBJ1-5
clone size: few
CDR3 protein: CASSSGTNQPQHF
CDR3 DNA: TGTGCCAGCAGCTCAGGCACCAATCAGCCCCAGCATTTT

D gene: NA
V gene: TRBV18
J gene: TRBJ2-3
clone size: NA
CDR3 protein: CASSPSTDTQYF
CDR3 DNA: TGTGCCAGCTCACCAAGCACAGATACGCAGTATTTT

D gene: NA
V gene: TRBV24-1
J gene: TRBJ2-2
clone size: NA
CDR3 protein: CATSEYALGSTGELFF
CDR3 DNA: TGTGCCACCAGTGAGTATGCGCTGGGGAGCACCGGGGAGCTGTTTTTT

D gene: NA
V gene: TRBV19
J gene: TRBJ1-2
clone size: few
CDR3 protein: CASSLGGAGYGYTF
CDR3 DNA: TGTGCCAGTAGTTTGGGGGGCGCAGGCTATGGCTACACCTTC

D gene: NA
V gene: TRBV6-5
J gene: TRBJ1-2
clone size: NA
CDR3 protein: CASSYQVGIYGYTF
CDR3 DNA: TGTGCCAGCAGTTACCAGGTGGGTATTTATGGCTACACCTTC

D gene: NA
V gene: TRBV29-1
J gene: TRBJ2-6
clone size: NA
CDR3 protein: CSVDNSGANVLTF
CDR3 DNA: TGCAGCGTCGACAACTCTGGGGCCAACGTCCTGACTTTC

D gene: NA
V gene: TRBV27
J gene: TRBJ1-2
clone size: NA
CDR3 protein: CASSQYRPQGPYGYTF
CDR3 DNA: TGTGCCAGCAGTCAATACCGCCCGCAGGGGCCCTATGGCTACACCTTC

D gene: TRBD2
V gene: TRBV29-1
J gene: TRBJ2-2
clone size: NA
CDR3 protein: CSVEDRTSGRAPGTGELFF
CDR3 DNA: TGCAGCGTTGAAGATCGTACTAGCGGGAGGGCCCCTGGCACCGGGGAGCTGTTTTTT

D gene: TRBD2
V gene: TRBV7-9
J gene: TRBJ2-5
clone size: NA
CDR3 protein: CASSLAGTSQETQYF
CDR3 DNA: TGTGCCAGCAGCTTAGCCGGGACTAGCCAAGAGACCCAGTACTTC